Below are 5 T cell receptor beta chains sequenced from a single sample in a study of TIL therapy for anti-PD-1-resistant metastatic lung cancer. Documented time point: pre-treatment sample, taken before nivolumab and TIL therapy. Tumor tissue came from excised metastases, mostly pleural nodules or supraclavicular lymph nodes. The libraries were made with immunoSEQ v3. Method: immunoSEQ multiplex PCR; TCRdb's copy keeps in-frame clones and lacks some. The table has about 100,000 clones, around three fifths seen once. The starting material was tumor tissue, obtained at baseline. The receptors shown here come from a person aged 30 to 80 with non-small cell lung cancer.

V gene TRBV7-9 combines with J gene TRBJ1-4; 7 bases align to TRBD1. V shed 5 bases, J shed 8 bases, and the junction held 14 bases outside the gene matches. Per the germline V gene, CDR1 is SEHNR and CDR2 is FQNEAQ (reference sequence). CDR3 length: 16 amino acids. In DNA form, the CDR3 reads TGTGCCAGCAGCGCTGCCCGGGACAGAATCAGGGAAAAACTGTTTTTT. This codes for CASSAARDRIREKLFF.

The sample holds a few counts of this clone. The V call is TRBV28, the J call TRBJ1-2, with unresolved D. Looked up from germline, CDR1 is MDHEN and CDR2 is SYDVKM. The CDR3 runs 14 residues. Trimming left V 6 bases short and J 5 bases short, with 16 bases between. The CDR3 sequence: CASRTFGWEYGYTF. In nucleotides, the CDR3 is TGTGCCAGCAGGACCTTTGGCTGGGAGTATGGCTACACCTTC.

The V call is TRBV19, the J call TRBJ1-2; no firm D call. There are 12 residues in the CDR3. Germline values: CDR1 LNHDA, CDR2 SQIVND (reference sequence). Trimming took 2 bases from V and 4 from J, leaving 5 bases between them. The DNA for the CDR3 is TGTGCCAGTAGTATACAGCGCTATGGCTACACCTTC. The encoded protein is CASSIQRYGYTF.

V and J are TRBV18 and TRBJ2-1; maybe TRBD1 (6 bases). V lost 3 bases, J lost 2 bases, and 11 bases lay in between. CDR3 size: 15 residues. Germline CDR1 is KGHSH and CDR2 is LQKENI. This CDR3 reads CASSPQGKTYNEQFF. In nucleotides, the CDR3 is TGTGCCAGCTCACCTCAGGGGAAAACCTACAATGAGCAGTTCTTC.

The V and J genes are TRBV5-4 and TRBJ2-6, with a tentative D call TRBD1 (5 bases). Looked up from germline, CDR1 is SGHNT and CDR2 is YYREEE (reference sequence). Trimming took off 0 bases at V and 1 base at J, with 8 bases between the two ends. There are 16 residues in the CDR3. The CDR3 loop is CASSLGQWSGANVLTF. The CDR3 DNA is TGTGCCAGCAGCTTGGGACAGTGGTCTGGGGCCAACGTCCTGACTTTC.